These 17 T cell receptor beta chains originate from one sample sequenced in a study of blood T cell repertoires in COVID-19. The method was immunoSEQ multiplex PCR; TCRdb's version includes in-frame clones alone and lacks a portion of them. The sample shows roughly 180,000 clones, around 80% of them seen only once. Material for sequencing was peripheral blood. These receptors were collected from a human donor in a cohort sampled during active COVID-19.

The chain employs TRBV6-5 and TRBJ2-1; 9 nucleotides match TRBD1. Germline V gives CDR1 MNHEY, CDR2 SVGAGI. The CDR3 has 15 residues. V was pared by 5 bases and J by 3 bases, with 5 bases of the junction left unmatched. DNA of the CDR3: TGTGCCAGCAGTACCCCGGGACAGGGCTACAATGAGCAGTTCTTC. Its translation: CASSTPGQGYNEQFF.

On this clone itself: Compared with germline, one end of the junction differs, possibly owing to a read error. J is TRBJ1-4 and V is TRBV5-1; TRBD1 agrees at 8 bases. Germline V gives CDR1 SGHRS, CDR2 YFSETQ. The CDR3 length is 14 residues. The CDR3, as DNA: TGCGCCAGCAGCTTGGCACAGGGGGACGGGATTTTAATTTTT. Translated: CASSLAQGDGILIF.

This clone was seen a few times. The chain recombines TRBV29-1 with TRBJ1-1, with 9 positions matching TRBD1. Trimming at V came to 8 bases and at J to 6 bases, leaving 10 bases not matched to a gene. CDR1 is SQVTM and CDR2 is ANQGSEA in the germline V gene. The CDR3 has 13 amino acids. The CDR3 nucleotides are TGCAGCCTCCGGGACAGGGAAAAGTCTGAAGCTTTCTTT. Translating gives CSLRDREKSEAFF.

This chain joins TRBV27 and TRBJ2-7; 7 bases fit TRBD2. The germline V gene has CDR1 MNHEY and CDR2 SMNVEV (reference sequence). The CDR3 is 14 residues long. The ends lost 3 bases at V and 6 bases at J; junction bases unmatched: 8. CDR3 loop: CASSLGGRTGEQYF. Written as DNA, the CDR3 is TGTGCCAGCAGTTTGGGGGGGAGGACTGGCGAGCAGTACTTC.

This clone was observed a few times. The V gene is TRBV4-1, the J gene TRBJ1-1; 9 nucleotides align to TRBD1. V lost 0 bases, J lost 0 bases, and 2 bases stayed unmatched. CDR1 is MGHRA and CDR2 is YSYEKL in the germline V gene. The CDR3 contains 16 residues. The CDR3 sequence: CASSQDTGGMNTEAFF. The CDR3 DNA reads TGCGCCAGCAGCCAAGACACAGGGGGCATGAACACTGAAGCTTTCTTT.

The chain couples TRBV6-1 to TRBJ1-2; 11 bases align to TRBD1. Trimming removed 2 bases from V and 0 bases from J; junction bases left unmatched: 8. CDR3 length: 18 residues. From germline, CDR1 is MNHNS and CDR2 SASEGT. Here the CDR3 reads CASSESPGQGAPNYGYTF. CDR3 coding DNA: TGTGCCAGCAGTGAAAGCCCCGGACAGGGGGCGCCTAACTATGGCTACACCTTC.

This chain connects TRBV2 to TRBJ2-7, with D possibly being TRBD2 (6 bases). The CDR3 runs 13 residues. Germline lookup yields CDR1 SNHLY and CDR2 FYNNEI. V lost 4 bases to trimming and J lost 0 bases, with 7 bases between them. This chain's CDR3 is CASSVSGSYEQYF. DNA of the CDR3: TGTGCCAGCAGTGTTAGCGGCTCCTACGAGCAGTACTTC.

CDR3 in amino acids: CASSPDRGSLSYGYTF. The DNA for the CDR3 is TGTGCCAGCAGCCCGGACAGGGGGTCCCTCTCCTATGGCTACACCTTC. V gene TRBV5-6 combines with J gene TRBJ1-2; 10 bases agree with TRBD1. CDR3 size: 16 residues. Trimming cost V 4 bases and J 4 bases; bases outside gene matches: 10. Per the germline V gene, CDR1 is SGHDT and CDR2 is YYEEEE.

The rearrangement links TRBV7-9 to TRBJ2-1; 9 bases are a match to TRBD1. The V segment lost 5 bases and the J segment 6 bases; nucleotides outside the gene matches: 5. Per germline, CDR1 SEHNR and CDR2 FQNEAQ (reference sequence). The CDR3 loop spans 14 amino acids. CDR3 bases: TGTGCCAGCAGCCAGGGACAGGGATTCAATGAGCAGTTCTTC. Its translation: CASSQGQGFNEQFF.

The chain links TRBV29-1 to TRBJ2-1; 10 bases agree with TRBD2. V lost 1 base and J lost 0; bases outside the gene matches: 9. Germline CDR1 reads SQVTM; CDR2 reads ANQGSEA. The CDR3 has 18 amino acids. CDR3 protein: CSVEGVSGGRSSYNEQFF. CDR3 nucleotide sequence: TGCAGCGTTGAAGGAGTTAGCGGGGGGAGGAGCTCCTACAATGAGCAGTTCTTC.

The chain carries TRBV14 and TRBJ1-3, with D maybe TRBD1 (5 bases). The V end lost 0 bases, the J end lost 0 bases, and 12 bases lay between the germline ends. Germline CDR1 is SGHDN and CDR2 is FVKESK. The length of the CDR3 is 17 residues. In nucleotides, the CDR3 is TGTGCCAGCAGCCAAGATCGGTGGGGACTCTCTGGAAACACCATATATTTT. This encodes CASSQDRWGLSGNTIYF. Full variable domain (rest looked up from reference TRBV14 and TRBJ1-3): EAGVTQFPSHSVIEKGQTVTLRCDPISGHDNLYWYRRVMGKEIKFLLHFVKESKQDESGMPNNRFLAERTGGTYSTLKVQPAELEDSGVYFCASSQDRWGLSGNTIYFGEGSWLTVV.

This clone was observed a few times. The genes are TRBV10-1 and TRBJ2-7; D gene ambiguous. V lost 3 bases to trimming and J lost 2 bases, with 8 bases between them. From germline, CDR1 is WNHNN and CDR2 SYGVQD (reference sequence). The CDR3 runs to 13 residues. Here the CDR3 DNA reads TGCGCCAGCAGTGAAAACCCAGCCTACGAGCAGTACTTC. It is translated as CASSENPAYEQYF.

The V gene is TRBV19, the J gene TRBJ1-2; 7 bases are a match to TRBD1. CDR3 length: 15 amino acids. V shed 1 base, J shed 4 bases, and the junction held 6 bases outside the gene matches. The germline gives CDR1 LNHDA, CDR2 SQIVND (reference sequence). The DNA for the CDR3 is TGTGCCAGTAGTATAGCCGACAGGGCACGCTATGGCTACACCTTC. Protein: CASSIADRARYGYTF.

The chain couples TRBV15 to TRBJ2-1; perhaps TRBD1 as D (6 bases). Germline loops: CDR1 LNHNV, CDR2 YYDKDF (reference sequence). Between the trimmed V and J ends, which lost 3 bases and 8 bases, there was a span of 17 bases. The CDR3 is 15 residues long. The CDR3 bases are TGTGCCACCAGCAGCCGACAGGCGGTTGCGGATGAGCAGTTCTTC. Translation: CATSSRQAVADEQFF.

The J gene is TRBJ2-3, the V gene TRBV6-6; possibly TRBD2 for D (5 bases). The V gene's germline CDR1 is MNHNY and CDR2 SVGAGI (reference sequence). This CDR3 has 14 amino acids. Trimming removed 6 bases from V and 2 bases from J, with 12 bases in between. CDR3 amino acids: CASSLLAPTDTQYF. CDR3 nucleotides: TGTGCCAGCAGCCTCTTAGCGCCCACAGATACGCAGTATTTT.

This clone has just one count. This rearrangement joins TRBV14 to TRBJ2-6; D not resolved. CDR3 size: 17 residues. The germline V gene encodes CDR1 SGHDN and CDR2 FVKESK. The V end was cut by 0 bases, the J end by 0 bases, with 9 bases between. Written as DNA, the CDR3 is TGTGCCAGCAGCCAAGAACAGCTGTCCTCTGGGGCCAACGTCCTGACTTTC. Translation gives CASSQEQLSSGANVLTF.

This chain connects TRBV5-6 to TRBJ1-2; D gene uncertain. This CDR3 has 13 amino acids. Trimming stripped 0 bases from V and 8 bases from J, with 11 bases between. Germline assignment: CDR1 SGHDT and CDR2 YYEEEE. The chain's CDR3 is CASSLAEGGGYTF. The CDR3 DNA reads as TGTGCCAGCAGCTTGGCCGAGGGTGGCGGCTACACCTTC.